This T cell receptor (beta chain) was sequenced in a study of T cell changes during pregnancy in multiple sclerosis. The CDR3 has 13 amino acids. The germline gives CDR1 SQVTM, CDR2 ANQGSEA. V was clipped by 6 bases and J by 5 bases, with 17 bases between them. Measured with immunoSEQ multiplex PCR; TCRdb has only the in-frame clones, and not every one. The table has 48,000 or so clones, 90% to 95% seen once. V gene TRBV29-1 combines with J gene TRBJ2-7; a possible D gene is TRBD1 (6 bases). The source was CD4+ T cells from peripheral blood mononuclear cells, collected in the first trimester of pregnancy. The TCR sequence derives from a female donor with multiple sclerosis, enrolled in a pregnancy study. The CDR3 region is CSVERFRGDEQYF. CDR3 coding DNA: TGCAGCGTGGAACGGTTCAGGGGCGACGAGCAGTACTTC.